These 22 T cell receptor beta chains were all obtained from the same sample, sequenced in a study of cytomegalovirus exposure and HLA in healthy donors. The PCR ran on 60 Vbeta and 13 Jbeta primers. Assay: immunoSEQ multiplex PCR; the TCRdb copy retains only in-frame clones and omits some. The repertoire includes tens of thousands of clones, approximately 89% of them detected once, and approximately 10% sits in the top ten. The specimen was PBMCs. All receptors derive from a man between 25 and 39 years old in good health and CMV-seropositive.

The genes are TRBV10-1 and TRBJ2-7; 8 positions agree with TRBD2. CDR3 size: 15 residues. Germline V gene lookup returns CDR1 WNHNN and CDR2 SYGVQD (reference sequence). V was clipped by 3 bases and J by 1 base; unmatched bases: 5. The CDR3 sequence is CASSDPGTRSYEQYF. CDR3 bases: TGCGCCAGCAGTGATCCCGGGACTAGATCCTACGAGCAGTACTTC.

The chain employs TRBV28 and TRBJ2-6, with TRBD2 as a possible D gene (5 bases). This CDR3 is 15 amino acids long. Looked up from germline, CDR1 is MDHEN and CDR2 is SYDVKM. V was pared by 2 bases and J by 0 bases, with 5 bases between. As DNA, the CDR3 is TGTGCCAGCAGTTTAAGCGGCTCTGGGGCCAACGTCCTGACTTTC. Translated, it gives CASSLSGSGANVLTF.

This clone was observed a handful of times. This chain connects TRBV7-9 to TRBJ2-3, with D perhaps matching TRBD1 (5 bases). The germline gives CDR1 SEHNR, CDR2 FQNEAQ (reference sequence). The germline V and J ends were trimmed by 8 bases and 8 bases, with 14 bases remaining between them. This CDR3 comprises 12 residues. The CDR3 sequence is CASQGIGATQYF. The CDR3 DNA sequence: TGTGCCAGCCAGGGTATCGGTGCTACGCAGTATTTT. Full variable domain (remainder filled in from reference TRBV7-9 and TRBJ2-3): DTGVSQNPRHKITKRGQNVTFRCDPISEHNRLYWYRQTLGQGPEFLTYFQNEAQLEKSRLLSDRFSAERPKGSFSTLEIQRTEQGDSAMYLCASQGIGATQYFGPGTRLTVL.

The genes are TRBV27 and TRBJ1-2; 7 positions agree with TRBD1. Germline assignment: CDR1 MNHEY and CDR2 SMNVEV (reference sequence). The CDR3 consists of 13 residues. Unmatched junction bases numbered 6, after V lost 7 bases and J lost 4 bases. This chain's CDR3 is CASTGDSFYGYTF. The CDR3, as DNA: TGTGCCAGCACCGGGGACAGCTTCTATGGCTACACCTTC.

This rearrangement joins TRBV4-1 to TRBJ1-2, with a possible D match to TRBD1 (6 bases). Looked up from germline, CDR1 is MGHRA and CDR2 is YSYEKL. V was clipped by 1 base and J by 3 bases, with 12 bases between them. This CDR3 has 15 residues. The CDR3 loop is CASSQVGGAHYGYTF. In DNA form, the CDR3 reads TGCGCCAGCAGCCAAGTAGGGGGGGCCCACTATGGCTACACCTTC.

The chain is built from TRBV6-4 and TRBJ2-7, with 14 nucleotides matching TRBD2. CDR1 MRHNA and CDR2 SNTAGT come from the germline V gene. The CDR3 spans 19 residues. Trimming at V came to 1 base and at J to 6 bases, leaving 14 bases not matched to a gene. The CDR3 DNA reads as TGTGCCAGCAGTGACTTCCCAGGGGGGACTAGCGGGAGCACGTGCGAGCAGTACTTC. Its protein is CASSDFPGGTSGSTCEQYF.

This clone was seen a few times. The rearrangement uses TRBV5-4 and TRBJ2-2; 8 nucleotides align to TRBD1. V shed 2 bases and J 8 bases; nucleotides not matched to a gene: 5. From germline, CDR1 is SGHNT and CDR2 YYREEE (reference sequence). The CDR3 totals 14 residues. CDR3 nucleotide sequence: TGTGCCAGCAGCTTCAGGACAGGGACGGGGGAGCTGTTTTTT. It translates to CASSFRTGTGELFF.

This chain joins TRBV5-1 and TRBJ2-1; D remains ambiguous. V shed 0 bases and J shed 2 bases, with 6 bases lying between them. The CDR3 consists of 14 residues. Germline V lookup: CDR1 SGHRS, CDR2 YFSETQ. The DNA for the CDR3 is TGCGCCAGCAGCTTGGGTGGGCCCTACAATGAGCAGTTCTTC. Protein product: CASSLGGPYNEQFF. Filled out from reference TRBV5-1 and TRBJ2-1, the complete variable domain reads KAGVTQTPRYLIKTRGQQVTLSCSPISGHRSVSWYQQTPGQGLQFLFEYFSETQRNKGNFPGRFSGRQFSNSRSEMNVSTLELGDSALYLCASSLGGPYNEQFFGPGTRLTVL.

The DNA of the CDR3 is TGCGCCAGCAGACGAAGACTAGCGGGAGTGGGAGGCCAAGAGACCCAGTACTTC. It encodes CASRRRLAGVGGQETQYF. The rearrangement uses TRBV5-1 and TRBJ2-5, with TRBD2 matching over 12 bases. This CDR3 is built from 18 residues. Germline assignment: CDR1 SGHRS and CDR2 YFSETQ. The V gene end was trimmed by 5 bases and the J gene end by 1 base; junction bases not matched to a gene: 12. Full variable domain (missing parts from reference TRBV5-1 and TRBJ2-5): KAGVTQTPRYLIKTRGQQVTLSCSPISGHRSVSWYQQTPGQGLQFLFEYFSETQRNKGNFPGRFSGRQFSNSRSEMNVSTLELGDSALYLCASRRRLAGVGGQETQYFGPGTRLLVL.

The chain is built from TRBV9 and TRBJ2-1; D is possibly TRBD2 (5 bases). CDR3 length: 13 amino acids. The germline gives CDR1 SGDLS, CDR2 YYNGEE. The V and J ends lost 4 bases and 16 bases respectively, with 21 bases between them. The CDR3 is CASSPLPSAAIFF. The DNA of the CDR3 is TGTGCCAGCAGCCCTCTCCCCTCAGCGGCGATTTTCTTC.

The genes are TRBV7-9 and TRBJ2-7; TRBD1 agrees at 7 bases. The trim removed 5 bases at V and 6 bases at J, leaving 4 bases unmatched. In germline, CDR1 is SEHNR, CDR2 FQNEAQ (reference sequence). The CDR3 has 12 residues. CDR3 residues: CASSRDSSEQYF. The CDR3 nucleotides read TGTGCCAGCAGCCGGGACAGCAGCGAGCAGTACTTC. Full variable domain (rest looked up from reference TRBV7-9 and TRBJ2-7): DTGVSQNPRHKITKRGQNVTFRCDPISEHNRLYWYRQTLGQGPEFLTYFQNEAQLEKSRLLSDRFSAERPKGSFSTLEIQRTEQGDSAMYLCASSRDSSEQYFGPGTRLTVT.

The chain recombines TRBV5-4 with TRBJ2-5; the match to TRBD2 covers 11 bases. The CDR3 has 15 residues. V was pared by 1 base and J by 3 bases, with 2 bases of the junction left unmatched. Germline assignment: CDR1 SGHNT and CDR2 YYREEE (reference sequence). The CDR3 coding sequence is TGTGCCAGCAGCTTGCGTAGCGGGGGGGAAGAGACCCAGTACTTC. Translation: CASSLRSGGEETQYF.

This clone occurred a few times. Here the CDR3 reads CASRYRQGISYNEQFF. The CDR3 region has the DNA TGTGCCAGCAGATACAGACAGGGAATTTCGTACAATGAGCAGTTCTTC. The chain couples TRBV6-5 to TRBJ2-1; 7 positions match TRBD1. Germline V gives CDR1 MNHEY, CDR2 SVGAGI. The CDR3 runs 16 residues. Unmatched junction bases numbered 12, after V lost 6 bases and J lost 4 bases.

This CDR3 is CASSSVRLADNEQFF. Here the CDR3 DNA reads TGTGCCAGCAGCTCAGTTAGACTAGCGGACAATGAGCAGTTCTTC. The J gene is TRBJ2-1, the V gene TRBV7-6; TRBD2 matches 9 bases. CDR3 length: 15 residues. Per germline, CDR1 SGHVS and CDR2 FNYEAQ. The V segment lost 4 bases and the J segment 5 bases; nucleotides outside the gene matches: 6.

The V and J genes are TRBV5-1 and TRBJ2-1; TRBD2 matches 10 bases. CDR3 length: 16 residues. The ends lost 0 bases at V and 4 bases at J; junction bases unmatched: 4. Germline V gene sequence: CDR1 SGHRS, CDR2 YFSETQ. DNA for the CDR3: TGCGCCAGCAGCTTGGCCCGGACTAGCGGTTACAATGAGCAGTTCTTC. Encoded protein: CASSLARTSGYNEQFF.

The chain employs TRBV30 and TRBJ1-5; 11 bases map to TRBD1. Germline lookup yields CDR1 GTSNPN and CDR2 SVGIG (reference sequence). Unmatched junction bases numbered 5, after V lost 1 base and J lost 6 bases. The CDR3 totals 15 residues. CDR3 DNA sequence: TGTGCCTGGAGTGCAGGACAGGGGGCGCGTCAGCCCCAGCATTTT. Its translation: CAWSAGQGARQPQHF.

This clone has only one observation. V gene TRBV28 combines with J gene TRBJ2-7; 9 bases agree with TRBD1. The germline gives CDR1 MDHEN, CDR2 SYDVKM. The CDR3 runs to 14 residues. The ends lost 6 bases at V and 1 base at J; junction bases unmatched: 4. CDR3 DNA sequence: TGTGCCAGCAGGGGACAGGGCCCATCCTACGAGCAGTACTTC. Its protein product is CASRGQGPSYEQYF.

In this sample, this clone turned up once. The V and J genes are TRBV7-9 and TRBJ1-1, with 9 bases fitting TRBD1. Germline values: CDR1 SEHNR, CDR2 FQNEAQ (reference sequence). Trimming at V came to 2 bases and at J to 7 bases, leaving 17 bases not matched to a gene. This CDR3 has 18 residues. The CDR3 DNA is TGTGCCAGCAGCTTATACAGGGGGCGCCCATTACATGAGGGTGAAGCTTTCTTT. Protein: CASSLYRGRPLHEGEAFF.

This clone was observed once. The genes are TRBV7-3 and TRBJ1-5, with D perhaps TRBD1 (6 bases). V was shortened by 0 bases and J by 7 bases, with 7 bases between the two germline ends. Germline V gives CDR1 SGHTA, CDR2 FQGTGA. This CDR3 comprises 13 residues. The CDR3 is CASSLTQGQPQHF. For the CDR3, the DNA is TGTGCCAGCAGCTTAACACAGGGACAGCCCCAGCATTTT.

This clone appeared once. The V gene is TRBV10-3, the J gene TRBJ2-7; 9 bases are shared with TRBD1. Trimming cost V 6 bases and J 1 base; bases outside gene matches: 16. The CDR3 covers 18 residues. Germline V CDR1 and CDR2: ENHRY, SYGVKD. The DNA for the CDR3 is TGTGCCATCAGACCCGGGACAGGGACCATGGCCGAATCCTACGAGCAGTACTTC. It codes for CAIRPGTGTMAESYEQYF.

The chain recombines TRBV6-1 with TRBJ1-4; 10 bases map to TRBD1. The V gene end was trimmed by 3 bases and the J gene end by 5 bases; junction bases not matched to a gene: 3. Germline loops: CDR1 MNHNS, CDR2 SASEGT. The CDR3 is 15 amino acids. The CDR3 DNA sequence: TGTGCCAGCAGTGACCCGGGACAGGGGAATGAAAAACTGTTTTTT. Translation: CASSDPGQGNEKLFF.

In this sample, this clone turned up once. V usage is TRBV28 and J usage is TRBJ1-3; a weak D match, TRBD1 (5 bases). The V gene lost 2 bases and the J gene lost 0 bases, with 17 bases spanning the gap. CDR3 length equals 18 residues. CDR1 and CDR2 (germline): MDHEN, SYDVKM. The CDR3 loop reads CASSLDRGGDSSGNTIYF. The DNA of the CDR3 is TGTGCCAGCAGTTTAGATCGTGGGGGGGATTCCTCTGGAAACACCATATATTTT.